The entry below gives a single TCR beta chain sequence along with its context. Its antigen is currently unknown. Trimming took 3 bases from V and 2 from J; bases not matched to a gene: 5. The CDR3 loop spans 15 amino acids. From germline, CDR1 is SGHTA and CDR2 FQGNSA. The source of the sample is a study of vaccination and CD4 T cells after COVID-19. Study overall: Two of the convalescents were Hispanic, and convalescents were six males and four females. Two doses of either BNT162b2 or mRNA-1273 vaccine were given to participants.

The treatment was: approximately nine-day PBMC culture with coronavirus spike peptide pools or control peptides (ViraFEST assay). The ViraFEST method relied on peptide pools to expand antigen-specific T cells, followed by TCR sequencing. The Oncomine TCR Beta short-read assay sequenced DNA from cultured CD4+ T cells. TCRdb independently ran MiXCR on the PCR reads; one entry per CDR3 protein. The table lists just over 15,000 distinct CDR3 sequences, 55% to 75% of them singletons. This sequence originates from a human donor who had recovered from COVID-19. Source material: CD4+ T cells from blood, cultured in vitro. The rearrangement links TRBV7-2 to TRBJ2-3, with 7 bases matching TRBD2. DNA of the CDR3: TGTGCCAGCAGCTTGAGGCGGGGGACCACAGATACGCAGTATTTT. It codes for CASSLRRGTTDTQYF. The full variable domain, its missing parts supplied by reference TRBV7-2 and TRBJ2-3, is GAGVSQSPSNKVTEKGKDVELRCDPISGHTALYWYRQSLGQGLEFLIYFQGNSAPDKSGLPSDRFSAERTGGSVSTLTIQRTQQEDSAVYLCASSLRRGTTDTQYFGPGTRLTVL.